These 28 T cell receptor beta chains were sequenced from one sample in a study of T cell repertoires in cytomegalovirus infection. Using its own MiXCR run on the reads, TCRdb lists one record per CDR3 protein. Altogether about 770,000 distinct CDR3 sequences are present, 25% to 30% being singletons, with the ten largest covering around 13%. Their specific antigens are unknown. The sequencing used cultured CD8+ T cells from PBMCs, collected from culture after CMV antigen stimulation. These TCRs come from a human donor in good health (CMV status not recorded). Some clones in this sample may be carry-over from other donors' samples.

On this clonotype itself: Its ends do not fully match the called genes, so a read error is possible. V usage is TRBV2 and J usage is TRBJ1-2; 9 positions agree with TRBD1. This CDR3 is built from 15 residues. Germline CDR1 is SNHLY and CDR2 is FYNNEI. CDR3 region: CASREGTGLIYGYTF. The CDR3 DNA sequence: TGTGCCAGCAGGGAAGGGACAGGGTTAATCTATGGCTACACCTTC.

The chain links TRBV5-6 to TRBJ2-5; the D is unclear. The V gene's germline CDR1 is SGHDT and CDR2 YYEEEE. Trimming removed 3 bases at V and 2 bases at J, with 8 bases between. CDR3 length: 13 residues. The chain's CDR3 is CASSSDEQETQYF. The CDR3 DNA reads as TGTGCCAGCAGCTCGGACGAACAAGAGACCCAGTACTTC.

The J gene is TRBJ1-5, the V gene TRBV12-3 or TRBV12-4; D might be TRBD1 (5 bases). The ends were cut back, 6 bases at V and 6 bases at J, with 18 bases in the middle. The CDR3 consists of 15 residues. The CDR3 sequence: CASSRGGMVSQPQHF. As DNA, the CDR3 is TGTGCCAGCAGCCGGGGGGGTATGGTAAGTCAGCCCCAGCATTTT.

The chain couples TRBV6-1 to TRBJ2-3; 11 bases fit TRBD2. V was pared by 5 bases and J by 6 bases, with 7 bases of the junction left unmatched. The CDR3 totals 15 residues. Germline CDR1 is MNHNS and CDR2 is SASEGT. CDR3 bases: TGTGCCAGCAGTCCCGTAGCGGGGGGGCCGGATACGCAGTATTTT. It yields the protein CASSPVAGGPDTQYF.

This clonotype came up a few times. The DNA of the CDR3 is TGTGCCAGCAGCTTAGCCGGGGGCAGGTCCTACGAGCAGTACTTC. As protein: CASSLAGGRSYEQYF. The rearrangement joins TRBV7-9 to TRBJ2-7, with D perhaps being TRBD1 or TRBD2 (6 bases each). Germline-derived CDR1 and CDR2 are SEHNR and FQNEAQ (reference sequence). V lost 0 bases and J 1 base, leaving 10 bases between the germline ends. The CDR3 contains 15 residues.

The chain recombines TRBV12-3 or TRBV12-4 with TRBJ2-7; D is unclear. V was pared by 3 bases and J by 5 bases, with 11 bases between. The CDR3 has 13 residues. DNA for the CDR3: TGTGCCAGCAGTTTTGAGGACCCCCACGAGCAGTACTTC. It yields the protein CASSFEDPHEQYF.

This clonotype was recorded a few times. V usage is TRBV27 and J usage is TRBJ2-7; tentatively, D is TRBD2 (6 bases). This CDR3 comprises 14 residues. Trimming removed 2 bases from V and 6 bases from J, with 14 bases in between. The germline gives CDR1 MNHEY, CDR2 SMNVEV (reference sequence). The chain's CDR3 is CASSLGGVLSEQYF. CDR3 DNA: TGTGCCAGCAGTTTAGGAGGGGTTCTCTCCGAGCAGTACTTC.

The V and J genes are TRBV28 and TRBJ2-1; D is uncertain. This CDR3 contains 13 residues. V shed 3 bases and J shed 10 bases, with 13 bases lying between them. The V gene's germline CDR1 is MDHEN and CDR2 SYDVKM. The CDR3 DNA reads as TGTGCCAGCAGTTTTATATCGGCCGAGGAGCAGTTCTTC. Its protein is CASSFISAEEQFF.

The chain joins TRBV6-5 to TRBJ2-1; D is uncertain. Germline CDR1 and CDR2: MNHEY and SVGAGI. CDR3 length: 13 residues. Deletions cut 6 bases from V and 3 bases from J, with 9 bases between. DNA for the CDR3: TGTGCCAGCAGGAACCCCGACTACAATGAGCAGTTCTTC. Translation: CASRNPDYNEQFF.

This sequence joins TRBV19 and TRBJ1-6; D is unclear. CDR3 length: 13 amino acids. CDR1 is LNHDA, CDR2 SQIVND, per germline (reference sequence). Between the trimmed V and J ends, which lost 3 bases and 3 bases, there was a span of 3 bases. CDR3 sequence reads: CASSMIYNSPLHF. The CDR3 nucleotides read TGTGCCAGTAGTATGATCTATAATTCACCCCTCCACTTT. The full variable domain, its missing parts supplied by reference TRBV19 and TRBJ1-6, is DGGITQSPKYLFRKEGQNVTLSCEQNLNHDAMYWYRQDPGQGLRLIYYSQIVNDFQKGDIAEGYSVSREKKESFPLTVTSAQKNPTAFYLCASSMIYNSPLHFGNGTRLTVT.

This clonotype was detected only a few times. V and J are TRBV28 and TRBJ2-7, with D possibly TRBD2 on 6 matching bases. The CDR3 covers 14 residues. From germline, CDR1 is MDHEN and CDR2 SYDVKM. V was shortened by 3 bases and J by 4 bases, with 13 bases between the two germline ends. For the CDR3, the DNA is TGTGCCAGCAGTTTGAGGAGCGGGCCTTACGAGCAGTACGTC. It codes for CASSLRSGPYEQYV.

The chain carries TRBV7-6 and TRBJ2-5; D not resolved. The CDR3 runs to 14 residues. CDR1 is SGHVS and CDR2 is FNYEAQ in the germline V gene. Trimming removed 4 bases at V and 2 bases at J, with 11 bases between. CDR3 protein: CASSSQTTQETQYF. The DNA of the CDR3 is TGTGCCAGCAGCTCGCAGACAACTCAAGAGACCCAGTACTTC. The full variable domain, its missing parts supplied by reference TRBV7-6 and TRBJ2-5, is GAGVSQSPRYKVTKRGQDVALRCDPISGHVSLYWYRQALGQGPEFLTYFNYEAQQDKSGLPNDRFSAERPEGSISTLTIQRTEQRDSAMYRCASSSQTTQETQYFGPGTRLLVL.

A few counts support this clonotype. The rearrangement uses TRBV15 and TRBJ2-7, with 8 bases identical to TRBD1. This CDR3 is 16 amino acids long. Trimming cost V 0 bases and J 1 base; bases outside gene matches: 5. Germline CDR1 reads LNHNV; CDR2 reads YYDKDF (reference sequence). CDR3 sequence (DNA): TGTGCCACCAGCAGAGATTGGGGACAGGCGTCCTACGAGCAGTACTTC. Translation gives CATSRDWGQASYEQYF.

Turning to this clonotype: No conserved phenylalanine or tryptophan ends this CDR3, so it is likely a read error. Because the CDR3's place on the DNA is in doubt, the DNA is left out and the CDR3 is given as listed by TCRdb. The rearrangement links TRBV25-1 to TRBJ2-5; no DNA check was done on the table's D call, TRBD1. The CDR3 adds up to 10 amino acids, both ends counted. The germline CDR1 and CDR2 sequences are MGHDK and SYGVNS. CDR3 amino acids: CAQKGGEGEI.

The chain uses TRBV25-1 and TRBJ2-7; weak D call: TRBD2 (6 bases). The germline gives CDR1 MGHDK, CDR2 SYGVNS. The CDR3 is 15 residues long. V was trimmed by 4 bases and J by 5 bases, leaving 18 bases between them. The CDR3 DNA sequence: TGTGCCAGCAGTGGGGCAGGGAGGCTTGGGAACGAGCAGTACTTC. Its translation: CASSGAGRLGNEQYF.

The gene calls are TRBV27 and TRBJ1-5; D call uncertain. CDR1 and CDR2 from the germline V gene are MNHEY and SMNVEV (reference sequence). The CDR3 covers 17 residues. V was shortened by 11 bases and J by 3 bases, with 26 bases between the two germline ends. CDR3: CASPSTLRGRYNQPQHF. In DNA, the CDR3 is TGTGCCTCCCCCTCAACCCTTCGTGGACGTTACAATCAGCCCCAGCATTTT.

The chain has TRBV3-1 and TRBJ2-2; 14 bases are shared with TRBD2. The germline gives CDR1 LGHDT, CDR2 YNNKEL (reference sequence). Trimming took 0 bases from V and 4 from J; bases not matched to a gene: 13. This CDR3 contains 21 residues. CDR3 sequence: CASSQDPLGLAGGPPTGELFF. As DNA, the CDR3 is TGTGCCAGCAGCCAAGATCCCCTCGGACTAGCGGGGGGTCCCCCCACCGGGGAGCTGTTTTTT.

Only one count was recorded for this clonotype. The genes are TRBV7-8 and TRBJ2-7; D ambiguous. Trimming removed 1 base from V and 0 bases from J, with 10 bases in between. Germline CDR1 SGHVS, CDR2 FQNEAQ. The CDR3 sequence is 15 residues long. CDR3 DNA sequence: TGTGCCAGCAGCTTAGTCCCCCTAAGCTCCTACGAGCAGTACTTC. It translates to CASSLVPLSSYEQYF.

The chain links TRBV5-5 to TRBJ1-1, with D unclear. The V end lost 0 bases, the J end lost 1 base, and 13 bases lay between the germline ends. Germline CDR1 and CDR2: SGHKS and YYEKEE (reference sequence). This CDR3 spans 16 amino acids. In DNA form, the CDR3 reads TGTGCCAGCAGCTTGGCGGGGTGGAGGGAGAACACTGAAGCTTTCTTT. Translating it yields CASSLAGWRENTEAFF.

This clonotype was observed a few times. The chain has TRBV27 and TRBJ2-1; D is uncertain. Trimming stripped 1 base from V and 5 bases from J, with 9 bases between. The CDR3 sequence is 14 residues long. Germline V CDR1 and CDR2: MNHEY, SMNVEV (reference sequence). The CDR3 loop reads CASSLFRQHNEQFF. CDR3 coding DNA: TGTGCCAGCAGTTTATTTCGGCAGCACAATGAGCAGTTCTTC.

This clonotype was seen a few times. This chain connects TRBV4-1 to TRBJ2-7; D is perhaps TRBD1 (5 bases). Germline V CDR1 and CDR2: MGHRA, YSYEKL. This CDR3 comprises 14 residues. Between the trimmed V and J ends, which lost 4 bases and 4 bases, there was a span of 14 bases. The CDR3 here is CASSPSWGAYEQYF. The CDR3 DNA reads TGCGCCAGCAGCCCTTCGTGGGGCGCGTACGAGCAGTACTTC.

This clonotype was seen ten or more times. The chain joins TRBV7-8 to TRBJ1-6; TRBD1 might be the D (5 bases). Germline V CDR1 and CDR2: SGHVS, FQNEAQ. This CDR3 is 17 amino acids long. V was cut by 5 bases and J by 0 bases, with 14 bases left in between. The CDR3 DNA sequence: TGTGCCAGCAGCCTCTGGGACGCGAGCTCCTATAATTCACCCCTCCACTTT. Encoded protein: CASSLWDASSYNSPLHF.

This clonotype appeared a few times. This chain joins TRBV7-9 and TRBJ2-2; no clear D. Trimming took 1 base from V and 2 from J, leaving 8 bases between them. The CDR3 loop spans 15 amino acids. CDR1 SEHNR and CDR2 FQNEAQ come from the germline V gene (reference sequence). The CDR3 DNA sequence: TGTGCCAGCAGCTTAGGCAGCCCCAACACCGGGGAGCTGTTTTTT. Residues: CASSLGSPNTGELFF.

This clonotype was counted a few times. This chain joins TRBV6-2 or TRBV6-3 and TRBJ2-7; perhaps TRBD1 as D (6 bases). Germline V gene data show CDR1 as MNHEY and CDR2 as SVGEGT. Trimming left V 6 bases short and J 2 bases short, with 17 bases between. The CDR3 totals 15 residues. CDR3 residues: CASREGTLQAYEQYV. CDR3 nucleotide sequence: TGTGCCAGCAGAGAAGGGACACTACAGGCCTACGAGCAGTACGTC.

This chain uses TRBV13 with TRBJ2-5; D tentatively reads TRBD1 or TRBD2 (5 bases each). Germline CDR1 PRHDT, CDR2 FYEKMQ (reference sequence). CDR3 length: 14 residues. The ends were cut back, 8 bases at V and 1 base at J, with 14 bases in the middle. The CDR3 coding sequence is TGTGCCAGCTACTCACGAGGGACCCAAGAGACCCAGTACTTC. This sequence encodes CASYSRGTQETQYF.

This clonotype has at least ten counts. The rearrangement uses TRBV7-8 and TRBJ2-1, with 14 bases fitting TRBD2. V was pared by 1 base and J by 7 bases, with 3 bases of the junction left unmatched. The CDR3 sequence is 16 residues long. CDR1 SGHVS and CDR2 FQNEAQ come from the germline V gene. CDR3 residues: CASSLETSGGANEQFF. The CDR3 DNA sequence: TGTGCCAGCAGCTTAGAGACTAGCGGGGGGGCGAATGAGCAGTTCTTC. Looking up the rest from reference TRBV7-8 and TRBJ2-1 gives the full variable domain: GAGVSQSPRYKVAKRGQDVALRCDPISGHVSLFWYQQALGQGPEFLTYFQNEAQLDKSGLPSDRFFAERPEGSVSTLKIQRTQQEDSAVYLCASSLETSGGANEQFFGPGTRLTVL.

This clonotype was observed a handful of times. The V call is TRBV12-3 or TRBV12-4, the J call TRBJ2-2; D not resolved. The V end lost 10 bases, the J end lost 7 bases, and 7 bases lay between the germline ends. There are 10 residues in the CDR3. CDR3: CATLHGELFF. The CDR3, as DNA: TGTGCCACCCTTCACGGGGAGCTGTTTTTT.

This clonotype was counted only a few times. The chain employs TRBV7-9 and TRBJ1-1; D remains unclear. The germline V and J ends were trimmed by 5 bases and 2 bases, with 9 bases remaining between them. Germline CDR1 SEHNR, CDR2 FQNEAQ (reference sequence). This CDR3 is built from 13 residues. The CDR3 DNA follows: TGTGCCAGCAGCGGAGGTATCAACACTGAAGCTTTCTTT. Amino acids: CASSGGINTEAFF.